This TCR beta chain was found in a study of T cells after yellow fever vaccination. TCRdb analysed the 5' RACE reads with MiXCR anew, one entry per CDR3 protein. The sample has around 330,000 distinct CDR3 sequences; around 3.6% are singletons. This clonotype was detected many times. Sequenced material: PBMCs, taken on the day of the yellow fever booster vaccination. The TCR sequence derives from a man aged 18 to 35 who received the YFV17D yellow fever vaccine.

CDR3 amino acids: CASSETSGFGGTQYF. CDR3 nucleotide sequence: TGTGCCAGCAGTGAGACTAGCGGGTTCGGCGGGACCCAGTACTTC. The rearrangement uses TRBV4-2 and TRBJ2-5, with 10 positions matching TRBD2. After removal of 6 bases from V and 7 bases from J, the junction contained 11 bases not matched to a gene. The CDR3 sequence is 15 residues long. Germline V CDR1 and CDR2: LGHNA, YNFKEQ.